This record covers a single T cell receptor (beta chain). The target antigen is unknown. TCR alpha and TCR beta cDNA libraries carrying sample barcodes and UMIs were produced by 5'RACE using constant-segment primers. TCRdb itself ran the 5' RACE reads through MiXCR, one entry per CDR3 protein. This sample has around 200,000 distinct CDR3 sequences; around 21% occur once, and the top ten carry 23%. This CDR3 spans 14 amino acids. From germline, CDR1 is MNHEY and CDR2 SVGAGI. The ends lost 6 bases at V and 7 bases at J; junction bases unmatched: 7. The data were taken from a study of T-cell memory formation after mild COVID-19. In the study overall: TCR clusters were mostly confined to one donor each.

Study conclusions and caveats: CD4/CD8 balance characterized clones contracting day 15 to 85, and CD4+ skew characterized later expanders. CD8+ contracting clones occupied EMRA, while CD4+ ones occupied mainly CM and EM.

V gene TRBV6-5 combines with J gene TRBJ1-1, with TRBD1 identical over 11 bases. This clonotype was obtained from an adult woman who had mild COVID-19 (a few samples of this study predate the infection). Cell type and time point are not known. Sample: PBMCs or a T cell subset sorted from them (not recorded which). Here the CDR3 DNA reads TGTGCCAGCAGGACCGGGACAGGGGGTCGTGAAGCTTTCTTT. Translating it yields CASRTGTGGREAFF.